A single sample is the source of the 10 T cell receptor gamma chains below, sequenced in a study of fetal and pediatric gammadelta thymocytes. TCRdb re-called the reads using CATT. The table records around 240 gamma-chain clones, 0.95% to 1.5% of them present only once. The source material was Vgamma9Vdelta2 gamma-delta T cells from the thymus. Subset defined: sorted CD3+gammadeltaTCR+Vgamma9+Vdelta2+ thymocytes. The origin of the receptors is a child who underwent cardiac surgery and was recorded as healthy.

A remark on this clone: For this DNA, TCRdb reports the protein of a much larger clone, which diverges at residue 3, most likely from a read error; the protein presented here is translated directly from the DNA. V is TRGV9 and J is TRGJ1 or TRGJ2. The germline gives CDR1 GITISATS, CDR2 ISYDGTV (reference sequence). CDR3 length: 14 residues. CDR3 sequence: CAVWGPGDYYKKLF. For the CDR3, the DNA is TGTGCCGTGTGGGGCCCCGGGGATTATTATAAGAAACTCTTT.

This clone has more than one count but fewer than ten. TCRdb lists the protein of a much larger clone for this DNA, which differs at residue 3, so this is likely a read error; the protein given here is translated from the DNA itself. The chain links TRGV9 to TRGJ1 or TRGJ2. There are 11 residues in the CDR3. Germline CDR1 GITISATS, CDR2 ISYDGTV (reference sequence). The CDR3 bases are TGTGCCGTGTGGGATAAGTATAAGAAACTCTTT. This translates into CAVWDKYKKLF.

This clone was recorded a few times. The amino acid sequence in TCRdb belongs to a much larger clone and departs from this DNA's translation at residue 4, likely a sequencing read error; the sequence shown is translated from the DNA. The gene calls are TRGV5 and TRGJ1 or TRGJ2. With 9 bases clipped from V and 0 bases from J, the junction kept 11 bases outside the gene matches. The germline V gene encodes CDR1 VINAFY and CDR2 YDVSNSKD. The CDR3 contains 14 residues. CDR3 loop: CATRGATNYYKKLF. Here the CDR3 DNA reads TGTGCCACCCGGGGGGCAACGAATTATTATAAGAAACTCTTT.

Concerning this clone: TCRdb has a much larger clone's protein, which differs at residue 3 from the translation of this DNA, likely because of a read error; what is shown is the protein translated from the DNA. The chain is built from TRGV3 and TRGJP. Per germline, CDR1 VTNTFY and CDR2 YDVSTARD (reference sequence). This CDR3 spans 16 amino acids. DNA of the CDR3: TGTGCCGCCTGGGACAGGCAAGAGTTGGGCAAAAAAATCAAGGTATTT. Translation: CAAWDRQELGKKIKVF.

This clone was counted between two and nine times. A far larger clone is just one base off, so this is likely a read error. The sample has other DNA sequences that encode this CDR3 too. The V gene is TRGV5, the J gene TRGJ1 or TRGJ2. The CDR3 covers 14 residues. Looked up from germline, CDR1 is VINAFY and CDR2 is YDVSNSKD. The CDR3 nucleotides read TGTGCAACCTGGGGGGCAACGAATTATTATAAGAAACTCTTT. It encodes CATWGATNYYKKLF.

By share, this clone counts as hyperexpanded. The same CDR3 arises from other DNA sequences in this sample as well. This sequence joins TRGV9 and TRGJP. Germline V CDR1 and CDR2: GITISATS, ISYDGTV (reference sequence). Trimming at V came to 0 bases and at J to 4 bases, leaving 0 bases not matched to a gene. This CDR3 contains 16 residues. In DNA, the CDR3 is TGTGCCTTGTGGGAGGTGCAAGAGTTGGGCAAAAAAATCAAGGTATTT. Translating it yields CALWEVQELGKKIKVF.

By proportion, this clone is large (0.1 to 1%). The chain joins TRGV9 to TRGJ1 or TRGJ2. This CDR3 has 14 amino acids. J gave up 4 bases and V 2 bases, and 8 bases lay outside the gene matches. Germline lookup yields CDR1 GITISATS and CDR2 ISYDGTV (reference sequence). The CDR3 DNA reads as TGTGCCTTGTGGGAGGCCGGACCCTATTATAAGAAACTCTTT. Residues: CALWEAGPYYKKLF.

Turning to this clone: With only one base between it and a far larger clone, this is likely a read error. Other DNA sequences within the sample encode an identical CDR3. V and J are TRGV9 and TRGJP. The germline gives CDR1 GITISATS, CDR2 ISYDGTV (reference sequence). The CDR3 runs to 16 residues. The CDR3 DNA is TGTGCCTTGTGGGAGGAGTTGGAGTTGGGCAAAAAAATAAAGGTATTT. Translated, it gives CALWEELELGKKIKVF.

This clone qualifies as large. The gene calls are TRGV9 and TRGJ1 or TRGJ2. This CDR3 has 13 amino acids. V lost 0 bases, J lost 4 bases, and 3 bases stayed unmatched. Germline CDR1 is GITISATS and CDR2 is ISYDGTV (reference sequence). CDR3 loop: CALWEVQYYKKLF. CDR3 coding DNA: TGTGCCTTGTGGGAGGTGCAGTATTATAAGAAACTCTTT.

This clone is deemed large. The chain couples TRGV9 to TRGJP. CDR3 length: 18 amino acids. Germline CDR1 is GITISATS and CDR2 is ISYDGTV (reference sequence). Germline trimming cut 0 bases from V and 4 bases from J; bases unmatched to any gene: 6. The DNA for the CDR3 is TGTGCCTTGTGGGAGGTGCCCCCACAAGAGTTGGGCAAAAAAATCAAGGTATTT. Its protein is CALWEVPPQELGKKIKVF.